The 9 T cell receptor beta chains reported below all come from one sample, sequenced in a study of T cells in Graves' hyperthyroidism and ophthalmopathy (dated by TCRdb to the late 2010s). Receptors were amplified or captured by multiplex PCR. Data came from an Illumina HiSeq 2000. TCR beta CDR3 regions were amplified from RNA transcripts. The TCR CDR3 was subjected to a first round of RT-PCR using the HTBI primer set and the Qiagen OneStep RT-PCR kit. TCRdb reran the public reads through fastp at Q25 and MiXCR, keeping productive beta chains. Rows are unified per CDR3 protein, each entry keeping the most common DNA and genes. A total of around 610,000 distinct CDR3 sequences appear in this sample, approximately 15% of them only once. 3.5% to 4.5% of the sample is taken by the ten largest. Sequencing was carried out using blood. The receptor source for this set is a woman in her forties with Graves' ophthalmopathy.

This clonotype was observed at least ten times. The chain uses TRBV28 and TRBJ2-7; TRBD1 matches 9 bases. The germline V gene has CDR1 MDHEN and CDR2 SYDVKM. The CDR3 length is 14 residues. The V and J ends lost 8 bases and 7 bases, in that order; junction bases with no gene match: 12. This CDR3 reads CASESDRGGGEQYF. Here the CDR3 DNA reads TGTGCCAGCGAATCCGACAGGGGGGGTGGTGAGCAGTACTTC. The full variable domain, in which reference TRBV28 and TRBJ2-7 provide the parts outside the CDR3, is DVKVTQSSRYLVKRTGEKVFLECVQDMDHENMFWYRQDPGLGLRLIYFSYDVKMKEKGDIPEGYSVSREKKERFSLILESASTNQTSMYLCASESDRGGGEQYFGPGTRLTVT.

The CDR3 DNA sequence: TGCGCCAGCAGCTTGGTAGTAGGGGACACCGGGGAGCTGTTTTTT. Protein: CASSLVVGDTGELFF. This sequence joins TRBV5-1 and TRBJ2-2, with D possibly matching TRBD1 (5 bases). Looked up from germline, CDR1 is SGHRS and CDR2 is YFSETQ. Trimming stripped 0 bases from V and 3 bases from J, with 9 bases between. This CDR3 has 15 residues.

The chain employs TRBV6-1 and TRBJ1-5; D ambiguous. Germline V gene lookup returns CDR1 MNHNS and CDR2 SASEGT. V was pared by 10 bases and J by 5 bases, with 15 bases between. CDR3 length: 13 residues. The CDR3 here is CATNLQYHQPQHF. The CDR3 coding sequence is TGTGCCACCAATCTACAGTATCATCAGCCCCAGCATTTT.

V gene TRBV19 combines with J gene TRBJ1-5, with unresolved D. Looked up from germline, CDR1 is LNHDA and CDR2 is SQIVND (reference sequence). With 3 bases removed from V and 0 bases from J, the gap between germline ends came to 9 bases. The CDR3 totals 15 residues. For the CDR3, the DNA is TGTGCCAGTAGTATGTCAGGCAATAGCAATCAGCCCCAGCATTTT. It yields the protein CASSMSGNSNQPQHF.

This chain links TRBV19 with TRBJ2-6; TRBD1 matches at 7 bases. With V trimmed by 5 bases and J by 0 bases, 7 bases remained unmatched. Per the germline V gene, CDR1 is LNHDA and CDR2 is SQIVND (reference sequence). CDR3 length equals 17 residues. In DNA form, the CDR3 reads TGTGCCAGTAGTGTACAGGGGACCCACTCTGGGGCCAACGTCCTGACTTTC. Encoded protein: CASSVQGTHSGANVLTF. Full variable domain (missing parts from reference TRBV19 and TRBJ2-6): DGGITQSPKYLFRKEGQNVTLSCEQNLNHDAMYWYRQDPGQGLRLIYYSQIVNDFQKGDIAEGYSVSREKKESFPLTVTSAQKNPTAFYLCASSVQGTHSGANVLTFGAGSRLTVL.

This clonotype was counted ten times or more. CDR3 region: CSARANTEAFF. The CDR3 bases are TGCAGTGCTAGGGCTAACACTGAAGCTTTCTTT. The chain uses TRBV20-1 and TRBJ1-1; D call uncertain. The V and J ends lost 3 bases and 2 bases respectively, with 4 bases between them. The CDR3 length is 11 residues. Germline V gene data show CDR1 as DFQATT and CDR2 as SNEGSKA (reference sequence).

This clonotype was counted ten times or more. The rearrangement joins TRBV7-3 to TRBJ2-7; 12 bases align to TRBD2. Germline CDR1 reads SGHTA; CDR2 reads FQGTGA. This CDR3 region has 15 residues. Germline trimming cut 1 base from V and 7 bases from J; bases unmatched to any gene: 5. CDR3 sequence (DNA): TGTGCCAGCAGCTTAATGGCTAGCGGGAGGGAAGAGCAGTACTTC. Amino acids: CASSLMASGREEQYF. Full variable domain (missing parts from reference TRBV7-3 and TRBJ2-7): GAGVSQTPSNKVTEKGKYVELRCDPISGHTALYWYRQSLGQGPEFLIYFQGTGAADDSGLPNDRFFAVRPEGSVSTLKIQRTERGDSAVYLCASSLMASGREEQYFGPGTRLTVT.

This clonotype was counted ten times or more. The rearrangement links TRBV20-1 to TRBJ2-4, with TRBD2 identical over 15 bases. V lost 3 bases to trimming and J lost 7 bases; unmatched junction nucleotides: 10. The germline CDR1 and CDR2 sequences are DFQATT and SNEGSKA (reference sequence). This CDR3 is built from 17 residues. The CDR3 nucleotides read TGCAGTGCTAGGAAGACAGGCGGGACTAGCGGGGGGAACATTCAGTACTTC. It specifies CSARKTGGTSGGNIQYF.

This clonotype has at least ten counts. The gene calls are TRBV12-3 or TRBV12-4 and TRBJ2-7; D might be TRBD1 (6 bases). This CDR3 comprises 13 residues. The ends were cut back, 5 bases at V and 3 bases at J, with 11 bases in the middle. The CDR3 nucleotides read TGTGCCAGCAGTGGGGGCAGGTTCTACGAGCAGTACTTC. Encoded protein: CASSGGRFYEQYF.